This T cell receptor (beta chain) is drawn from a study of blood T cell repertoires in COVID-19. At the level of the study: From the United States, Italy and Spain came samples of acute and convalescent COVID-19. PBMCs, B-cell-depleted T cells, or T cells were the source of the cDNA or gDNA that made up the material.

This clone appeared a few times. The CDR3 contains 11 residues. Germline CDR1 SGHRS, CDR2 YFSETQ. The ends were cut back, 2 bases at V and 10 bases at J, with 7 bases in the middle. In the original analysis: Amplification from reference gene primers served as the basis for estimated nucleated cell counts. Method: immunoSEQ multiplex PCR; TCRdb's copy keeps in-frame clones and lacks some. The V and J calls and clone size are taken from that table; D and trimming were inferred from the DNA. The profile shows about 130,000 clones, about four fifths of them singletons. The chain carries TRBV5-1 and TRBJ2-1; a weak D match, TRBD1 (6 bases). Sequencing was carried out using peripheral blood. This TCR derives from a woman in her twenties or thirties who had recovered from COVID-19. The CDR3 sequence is CASSFDREQFF. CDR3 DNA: TGCGCCAGCAGCTTCGACAGGGAGCAGTTCTTC.